The 26 T cell receptor beta chains in this list originate from one sample, sequenced in a study of patients and donors after allogeneic stem cell transplantation. Each CDR3 protein is one row after TCRdb ran MiXCR on the RT-PCR reads. Found here are fewer than 75,000 distinct CDR3 sequences, roughly 14% of them singletons; the top ten hold about a third. Sequenced sample: blood, either unsorted or a sorted T cell fraction (not recorded which). Source of these receptors: a human donor who was either an allogeneic HSCT recipient or a stem cell or donor lymphocyte infusion donor (not recorded which). It is not recorded whose cells these are; they may come from a transplant donor.

The chain is built from TRBV13 and TRBJ2-1; no firm D call. This CDR3 comprises 15 residues. Looked up from germline, CDR1 is PRHDT and CDR2 is FYEKMQ (reference sequence). The V and J ends lost 0 bases and 4 bases respectively, with 10 bases between them. The CDR3 loop reads CASSLGSLWYNEQFF. The CDR3 nucleotides are TGTGCCAGCAGCTTAGGCAGCCTTTGGTACAATGAGCAGTTCTTC.

The gene calls are TRBV12-3 or TRBV12-4 and TRBJ2-3; 10 bases align to TRBD2. After removal of 3 bases from V and 2 bases from J, the junction contained 8 bases not matched to a gene. The CDR3 consists of 17 residues. The CDR3 DNA reads TGTGCCAGCAGTTTGGCGGCTAGCGGGAGTGTCACAGATACGCAGTATTTT. Protein sequence: CASSLAASGSVTDTQYF.

This clonotype has only a few counts. The chain combines TRBV7-2 with TRBJ2-2, with TRBD1 identical over 8 bases. The CDR3 contains 14 residues. Germline values: CDR1 SGHTA, CDR2 FQGNSA. The chain's CDR3 is CAAGGTTNTGELFF. CDR3 nucleotides: TGTGCAGCAGGGGGCACGACGAACACCGGGGAGCTGTTTTTT. Full variable domain (outside the CDR3, taken from reference TRBV7-2 and TRBJ2-2): GAGVSQSPSNKVTEKGKDVELRCDPISGHTALYWYRQSLGQGLEFLIYFQGNSAPDKSGLPSDRFSAERTGGSVSTLTIQRTQQEDSAVYLCAAGGTTNTGELFFGEGSRLTVL.

The chain carries TRBV29-1 and TRBJ2-3; D is ambiguous. Trimming removed 3 bases at V and 4 bases at J, with 5 bases between. Germline V lookup: CDR1 SQVTM, CDR2 ANQGSEA. This CDR3 has 11 amino acids. The CDR3 DNA is TGCAGCGTTGACCCCCCAGATACGCAGTATTTT. Its protein product is CSVDPPDTQYF.

This clonotype was detected only a few times. This chain joins TRBV2 and TRBJ1-5; D gene uncertain. Trimming left V 4 bases short and J 2 bases short, with 3 bases between. The CDR3 sequence is 12 residues long. CDR1 is SNHLY, CDR2 FYNNEI, per germline. The CDR3 is CASSAGNQPQHF. For the CDR3, the DNA is TGTGCCAGCAGTGCTGGCAATCAGCCCCAGCATTTT.

This clonotype was picked up a small number of times. The chain links TRBV7-8 to TRBJ1-5; tentative D call: TRBD1 (5 bases). The CDR3 has 17 residues. With 1 base removed from V and 1 base from J, the gap between germline ends came to 14 bases. CDR1 and CDR2 (germline): SGHVS, FQNEAQ. The CDR3 sequence: CASSLDQGFTSNQPQHF. CDR3 nucleotide sequence: TGTGCCAGCAGCTTAGATCAGGGATTCACGAGCAATCAGCCCCAGCATTTT.

This clonotype appeared a few times. The DNA of the CDR3 is TGTGCCAGCATTGGGGACTACGAGCAGTACTTC. Amino acids: CASIGDYEQYF. The rearrangement links TRBV7-9 to TRBJ2-7; D unclear. From germline, CDR1 is SEHNR and CDR2 FQNEAQ (reference sequence). CDR3 length: 11 residues. V shed 7 bases and J shed 3 bases, with 7 bases lying between them.

This clonotype is medium-sized. The chain couples TRBV15 to TRBJ1-4, with D tentatively TRBD1 (5 bases). CDR1 LNHNV and CDR2 YYDKDF come from the germline V gene (reference sequence). The V and J ends lost 6 bases and 6 bases respectively, with 11 bases between them. This CDR3 has 13 residues. The CDR3 DNA is TGTGCCACCAGTCCGGCAGGGTATGAAAAACTGTTTTTT. Translated: CATSPAGYEKLFF.

The gene calls are TRBV20-1 and TRBJ2-1, with TRBD2 identical over 8 bases. V lost 4 bases, J lost 9 bases, and 11 bases stayed unmatched. Germline assignment: CDR1 DFQATT and CDR2 SNEGSKA (reference sequence). This CDR3 has 14 amino acids. CDR3 in amino acids: CSAIGVAGIGEQFF. The CDR3 DNA follows: TGCAGTGCTATAGGGGTAGCGGGAATTGGTGAGCAGTTCTTC.

This clonotype was seen only a few times. The V call is TRBV6-1, the J call TRBJ1-1; D is unclear. The CDR3 consists of 11 residues. Germline CDR1 reads MNHNS; CDR2 reads SASEGT. V was shortened by 8 bases and J by 0 bases, with 4 bases between the two germline ends. The chain's CDR3 is CASQMNTEAFF. Here the CDR3 DNA reads TGTGCCAGCCAGATGAACACTGAAGCTTTCTTT.

V gene TRBV27 combines with J gene TRBJ2-2; TRBD2 agrees at 12 bases. The V gene end was trimmed by 2 bases and the J gene end by 2 bases; junction bases not matched to a gene: 9. The CDR3 is 19 amino acids. Per germline, CDR1 MNHEY and CDR2 SMNVEV (reference sequence). The CDR3 bases are TGTGCCAGCAGTTTAAGGGGTCTAGCGGGAGGGAGAAACACCGGGGAGCTGTTTTTT. As protein: CASSLRGLAGGRNTGELFF.

This clonotype was detected only a few times. V usage is TRBV3-1 and J usage is TRBJ1-5; TRBD1 agrees at 10 bases. Per the germline V gene, CDR1 is LGHDT and CDR2 is YNNKEL (reference sequence). The CDR3 covers 12 residues. J was trimmed by 15 bases and V by 0 bases; bases with no gene match: 2. CDR3 in amino acids: CASSQEGTGVHF. DNA for the CDR3: TGTGCCAGCAGCCAAGAAGGGACAGGGGTGCATTTT.

The V and J genes are TRBV7-6 and TRBJ1-5, with D possibly matching TRBD1 (5 bases). The CDR3 has 15 residues. The germline V gene encodes CDR1 SGHVS and CDR2 FNYEAQ. The V end lost 1 base, the J end lost 5 bases, and 12 bases lay between the germline ends. DNA for the CDR3: TGTGCCAGCAGCTTAGAGGTCGGGGCGGATCAGCCCCAGCATTTT. Translation: CASSLEVGADQPQHF.

This clonotype counts as medium-sized (0.01 to 0.1%). The rearrangement uses TRBV4-2 and TRBJ1-1, with TRBD1 as a possible D gene (6 bases). Looked up from germline, CDR1 is LGHNA and CDR2 is YNFKEQ. This CDR3 has 17 residues. Trimming took off 0 bases at V and 0 bases at J, with 14 bases between the two ends. The CDR3 nucleotides are TGTGCCAGCAGCCAAGATAGGGAGGGGGTCTTGAACACTGAAGCTTTCTTT. Protein product: CASSQDREGVLNTEAFF.

This clonotype was seen many times. CDR3 nucleotides: TGTGCCAGCAGTGGGACCTCAAATCAGCCCCAGCATTTT. Translating gives CASSGTSNQPQHF. The rearrangement uses TRBV6-6 and TRBJ1-5; the D gene is possibly TRBD1 (5 bases). Looked up from germline, CDR1 is MNHNY and CDR2 is SVGAGI (reference sequence). This CDR3 region has 13 residues. V dropped 5 bases and J dropped 4 bases, with 9 bases sitting between them.

This clonotype showed up many times. J is TRBJ1-5 and V is TRBV3-1; no clear D. The CDR3 is made up of 16 amino acids. Germline-derived CDR1 and CDR2 are LGHDT and YNNKEL (reference sequence). V shed 0 bases and J shed 0 bases, with 9 bases lying between them. CDR3 amino acids: CASSQDLGNSNQPQHF. The CDR3 bases are TGTGCCAGCAGCCAAGATCTTGGGAATAGCAATCAGCCCCAGCATTTT.

The table lists this clonotype with a few counts. The CDR3 protein is CASSFSETGQETQYF. CDR3 bases: TGTGCCAGCAGCTTCTCCGAGACAGGGCAAGAGACCCAGTACTTC. The chain uses TRBV7-8 and TRBJ2-5, with 7 bases that match TRBD1. The CDR3 contains 15 residues. Germline V gives CDR1 SGHVS, CDR2 FQNEAQ. Trimming at V came to 3 bases and at J to 2 bases, leaving 6 bases not matched to a gene.

This clonotype was counted many times. As DNA, the CDR3 is TGTGCCAGCAGTTGGACGCTGAGCTCCTATAATTCACCCCTCCACTTT. Translating gives CASSWTLSSYNSPLHF. The rearrangement uses TRBV6-5 and TRBJ1-6; unclear D gene. The V gene lost 4 bases and the J gene lost 0 bases, with 10 bases spanning the gap. Germline V gene sequence: CDR1 MNHEY, CDR2 SVGAGI. There are 16 residues in the CDR3.

This clonotype was picked up many times. J is TRBJ1-1 and V is TRBV4-2, with D possibly being TRBD1 (5 bases). There are 15 residues in the CDR3. From germline, CDR1 is LGHNA and CDR2 YNFKEQ. Trimming took 5 bases from V and 3 from J, leaving 16 bases between them. The CDR3 DNA follows: TGTGCCAGCAGCATAAAGGGACTTTCCGACACTGAAGCTTTCTTT. It specifies CASSIKGLSDTEAFF.

This chain uses TRBV20-1 with TRBJ2-7, with 7 bases that match TRBD1. Per the germline V gene, CDR1 is DFQATT and CDR2 is SNEGSKA (reference sequence). J was trimmed by 5 bases and V by 1 base; bases with no gene match: 11. CDR3 length: 15 amino acids. In DNA, the CDR3 is TGCAGTGCTAGAGCACTCACAGGGGCTCGCCACGAGCAGTACTTC. It encodes CSARALTGARHEQYF.

About this clonotype itself: The germline gene is not matched at one end of the junction; a read error may be the cause. The genes are TRBV28 and TRBJ2-5; 9 bases are a match to TRBD1. The CDR3 totals 13 residues. CDR1 is MDHEN, CDR2 SYDVKM, per germline. As DNA, the CDR3 is TGTGCCAGCAGTTTAACCGGGACAGGGCCCTACCACTTC. Protein product: CASSLTGTGPYHF.

This clonotype was detected ten times or more. The CDR3 here is CSAPAFSNQPQHF. CDR3 nucleotides: TGCAGTGCGCCCGCGTTTAGCAATCAGCCCCAGCATTTT. V gene TRBV20-1 combines with J gene TRBJ1-5; no reliable D call. The CDR3 has 13 amino acids. Germline CDR1 is DFQATT and CDR2 is SNEGSKA (reference sequence). Between the trimmed V and J ends, which lost 6 bases and 0 bases, there was a span of 9 bases.

This clonotype was detected many times. V usage is TRBV24-1 and J usage is TRBJ1-2; no clear D gene. This CDR3 comprises 15 residues. Germline loops: CDR1 KGHDR, CDR2 SFDVKD. The V end lost 5 bases, the J end lost 2 bases, and 14 bases lay between the germline ends. The CDR3 loop reads CATSGRNEINYGYTF. CDR3 nucleotide sequence: TGTGCCACCAGTGGCCGAAACGAGATAAACTATGGCTACACCTTC.

This clonotype was counted ten times or more. The chain links TRBV12-3 or TRBV12-4 to TRBJ1-5; no definite D call. The length of the CDR3 is 17 residues. The V gene lost 5 bases and the J gene lost 3 bases, with 20 bases spanning the gap. The CDR3 reads CASSPNGPVFPNQPQHF. In nucleotides, the CDR3 is TGTGCCAGCAGTCCCAACGGACCCGTTTTCCCCAATCAGCCCCAGCATTTT.

This clonotype has only a few counts. V is TRBV5-5 and J is TRBJ2-7; TRBD2 is a possible D gene (6 bases). CDR1 SGHKS and CDR2 YYEKEE come from the germline V gene (reference sequence). V lost 5 bases and J lost 0, with 12 bases in between. There are 14 residues in the CDR3. The CDR3 sequence: CASRPGLNSYEQYF. DNA for the CDR3: TGTGCCAGCAGACCGGGACTGAACTCCTACGAGCAGTACTTC.

This clonotype was found many times. The chain recombines TRBV5-1 with TRBJ1-6; D possibly corresponds to TRBD1 (5 bases). V was shortened by 0 bases and J by 6 bases, with 13 bases between the two germline ends. This CDR3 is 16 amino acids long. The germline V gene has CDR1 SGHRS and CDR2 YFSETQ. CDR3 region: CASSLEPGIGNSPLHF. CDR3 nucleotides: TGCGCCAGCAGCTTGGAGCCAGGGATCGGTAATTCACCCCTCCACTTT.